Listed here are 25 T cell receptor beta chains from one sample, sequenced in a study of CD8 T cells in cerebrospinal fluid in Alzheimer's disease. TCRdb re-called the 10x single-cell sequencing reads and shows each CDR3 protein once, DNA omitted. In all, the sample yields more than 1,200 distinct CDR3 sequences. The specimen sequenced was cerebrospinal fluid. The receptors originated from a human donor with mild cognitive impairment.

The gene calls are TRBV6-6 and TRBJ2-2; TCRdb proposes TRBD2, but this gene call is untestable without DNA. The germline V gene encodes CDR1 MNHNY and CDR2 SVGAGI (reference sequence). This CDR3 comprises 21 residues. The CDR3 protein is CASRNRAGTWTSGRHTGELFF.

V gene TRBV5-5 combines with J gene TRBJ1-1; the D call from TCRdb, TRBD1, cannot be confirmed without DNA. The CDR3 length is 15 residues. The germline V gene has CDR1 SGHKS and CDR2 YYEKEE (reference sequence). The CDR3: CASSLDFSGVGEAFF.

This clonotype shows up as medium-sized (0.01 to 0.1%) by frequency. The V call is TRBV18, the J call TRBJ2-5; without DNA, the TCRdb call of TRBD1 cannot be checked. This CDR3 spans 13 amino acids. Germline-derived CDR1 and CDR2 are KGHSH and LQKENI. The CDR3 protein is CASSGSQSETQYF.

This clonotype registers large (0.1 to 1%) by frequency. The chain couples TRBV4-1 to TRBJ1-4. This CDR3 region has 12 residues. The germline V gene encodes CDR1 MGHRA and CDR2 YSYEKL. CDR3: CASSPYGEKLFF.

Judged by frequency, this clonotype is medium-sized. The V gene is TRBV7-2, the J gene TRBJ2-4; as DNA is missing, the TRBD2 call by TCRdb cannot be tested. CDR3 length: 16 residues. Per the germline V gene, CDR1 is SGHTA and CDR2 is FQGNSA. The CDR3 reads CASSPLAGGSGNIQYF. Full variable domain (missing parts from reference TRBV7-2 and TRBJ2-4): GAGVSQSPSNKVTEKGKDVELRCDPISGHTALYWYRQSLGQGLEFLIYFQGNSAPDKSGLPSDRFSAERTGGSVSTLTIQRTQQEDSAVYLCASSPLAGGSGNIQYFGAGTRLSVL.

This clonotype shows up as medium-sized (0.01 to 0.1%) by frequency. The chain has TRBV7-2 and TRBJ1-2; TCRdb outputs TRBD1, but without DNA this stays unchecked. The length of the CDR3 is 14 residues. Germline V gene sequence: CDR1 SGHTA, CDR2 FQGNSA. CDR3: CASSYRGGRDGYTF.

This clonotype ranks as medium-sized in terms of frequency. This chain joins TRBV7-3 and TRBJ2-1. The CDR3 extends over 13 amino acids. Germline V lookup: CDR1 SGHTA, CDR2 FQGTGA. The CDR3 spells CASSREAHNEQFF.

According to its frequency, this clonotype is medium-sized. The rearrangement joins TRBV5-6 to TRBJ2-1; TCRdb picks TRBD2, but there is no DNA to check that call. The CDR3 spans 13 residues. Per the germline V gene, CDR1 is SGHDT and CDR2 is YYEEEE. The CDR3 loop is CASTRGGWNEQFF.

Considering frequency, this clonotype is medium-sized. The CDR3 region is CASSSPGANTGELFF. The V and J genes are TRBV28 and TRBJ2-2; TCRdb's D call, TRBD1, is unchecked because there is no DNA. This CDR3 has 15 amino acids. Germline loops: CDR1 MDHEN, CDR2 SYDVKM.

By frequency, this clonotype is hyperexpanded. The chain carries TRBV7-2 and TRBJ2-3; TCRdb indicates TRBD2, and absent DNA this call remains unverified. The CDR3 loop spans 14 amino acids. Germline-derived CDR1 and CDR2 are SGHTA and FQGNSA. CDR3 region: CASSIGTFTDTQYF.

By frequency, this clonotype is medium-sized (0.01 to 0.1%). The rearrangement links TRBV3-1 to TRBJ2-7; TCRdb's D call, TRBD2, is unchecked because there is no DNA. Germline V gives CDR1 LGHDT, CDR2 YNNKEL (reference sequence). The CDR3 is 14 amino acids. The CDR3 loop is CASSPLSGTYEQYF.

This clonotype is large by frequency. V gene TRBV3-1 combines with J gene TRBJ1-4; TCRdb lists TRBD1, though no DNA is available to test this call. Germline V gene lookup returns CDR1 LGHDT and CDR2 YNNKEL (reference sequence). The CDR3 length is 14 residues. The CDR3 sequence is CASSLRGPGEKLFF.

This clonotype is called medium-sized based on its frequency. This chain uses TRBV15 with TRBJ2-1; TCRdb names TRBD1, which stays unverified in the absence of DNA. Per germline, CDR1 LNHNV and CDR2 YYDKDF (reference sequence). The CDR3 covers 17 residues. The CDR3 loop reads CATSRDLGQGWFNEQFF.

CDR3 protein: CASTSTGPNYGYTF. The chain employs TRBV6-5 and TRBJ1-2; there is no DNA to check the TCRdb D call of TRBD1. Germline V CDR1 and CDR2: MNHEY, SVGAGI. CDR3 length equals 14 residues.

This sequence joins TRBV5-5 and TRBJ2-5. Looked up from germline, CDR1 is SGHKS and CDR2 is YYEKEE (reference sequence). The CDR3 spans 11 residues. The CDR3 loop is CASSSQETQYF.

Measured by frequency, this clonotype is medium-sized. V gene TRBV7-8 combines with J gene TRBJ2-7; lacking DNA, the TRBD2 call made by TCRdb goes unchecked. CDR1 is SGHVS and CDR2 is FQNEAQ in the germline V gene. The CDR3 sequence is 16 residues long. CDR3 in amino acids: CASSLDSSGVSYEQYF. The complete variable domain, with remaining parts taken from reference TRBV7-8 and TRBJ2-7, reads GAGVSQSPRYKVAKRGQDVALRCDPISGHVSLFWYQQALGQGPEFLTYFQNEAQLDKSGLPSDRFFAERPEGSVSTLKIQRTQQEDSAVYLCASSLDSSGVSYEQYFGPGTRLTVT.

This rearrangement joins TRBV6-2 or TRBV6-3 to TRBJ2-7; with no DNA, the TCRdb D assignment of TRBD2 cannot be verified. The CDR3 consists of 15 residues. The germline gives CDR1 MNHEY, CDR2 SVGEGT. This CDR3 is CASSFRTSGSYEQYF.

The chain has TRBV19 and TRBJ1-5; TCRdb's D call, TRBD1, is unchecked because there is no DNA. Germline V gene sequence: CDR1 LNHDA, CDR2 SQIVND (reference sequence). The CDR3 runs to 17 residues. The CDR3 loop is CASDGDRVWSGNQPQHF.

Considering frequency, this clonotype is large. The J gene is TRBJ2-2, the V gene TRBV11-2. Germline V CDR1 and CDR2: SGHAT, FQNNGV. The length of the CDR3 is 15 residues. The CDR3 region is CASSLGSGNTGELFF.

By frequency, this clonotype is medium-sized. This rearrangement joins TRBV6-5 to TRBJ1-1; the D call from TCRdb, TRBD1, cannot be confirmed without DNA. In germline, CDR1 is MNHEY, CDR2 SVGAGI. This CDR3 is 13 amino acids long. This CDR3 reads CASRRQGSTEAFF.

Frequency places this clonotype as medium-sized. The chain uses TRBV3-1 and TRBJ1-2; the TCRdb D gene call, TRBD1, has no DNA to confirm it. In germline, CDR1 is LGHDT, CDR2 YNNKEL (reference sequence). The CDR3 is made up of 13 amino acids. The CDR3 is CASSQGQGVGYTF.

V is TRBV6-1 and J is TRBJ2-6. The CDR3 length is 13 residues. Germline V gene sequence: CDR1 MNHNS, CDR2 SASEGT. The CDR3 sequence is CASRLSGANVLTF.

Considering frequency, this clonotype is medium-sized. The chain joins TRBV2 to TRBJ2-1. Germline V gene lookup returns CDR1 SNHLY and CDR2 FYNNEI. The CDR3 is made up of 13 amino acids. The CDR3 spells CASRSPENNEQFF.

Judged by frequency, this clonotype is medium-sized (0.01 to 0.1%). The chain joins TRBV28 to TRBJ1-3. Germline CDR1 MDHEN, CDR2 SYDVKM. CDR3 length equals 14 residues. The CDR3 region is CASIALLEGNTIYF.

The chain uses TRBV2 and TRBJ1-5; TCRdb picks TRBD1, but there is no DNA to check that call. This CDR3 contains 15 residues. The V gene's germline CDR1 is SNHLY and CDR2 FYNNEI. This CDR3 is CASSPGQGGNQPQHF.